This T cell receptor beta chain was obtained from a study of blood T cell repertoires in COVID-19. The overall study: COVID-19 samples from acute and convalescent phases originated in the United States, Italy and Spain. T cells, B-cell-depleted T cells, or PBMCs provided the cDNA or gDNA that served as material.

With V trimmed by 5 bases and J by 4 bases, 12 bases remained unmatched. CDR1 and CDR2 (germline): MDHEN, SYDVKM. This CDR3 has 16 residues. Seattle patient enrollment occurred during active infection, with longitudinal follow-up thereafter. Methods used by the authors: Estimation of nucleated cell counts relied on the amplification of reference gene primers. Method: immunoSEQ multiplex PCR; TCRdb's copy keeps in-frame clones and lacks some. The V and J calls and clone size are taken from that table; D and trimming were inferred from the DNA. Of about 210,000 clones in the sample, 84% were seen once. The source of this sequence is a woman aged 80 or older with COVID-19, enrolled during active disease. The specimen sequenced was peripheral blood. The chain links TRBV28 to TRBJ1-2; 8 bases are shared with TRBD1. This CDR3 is CASSIRTGLMIYGYTF. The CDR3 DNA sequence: TGTGCCAGCAGTATAAGGACAGGGTTGATGATCTATGGCTACACCTTC.